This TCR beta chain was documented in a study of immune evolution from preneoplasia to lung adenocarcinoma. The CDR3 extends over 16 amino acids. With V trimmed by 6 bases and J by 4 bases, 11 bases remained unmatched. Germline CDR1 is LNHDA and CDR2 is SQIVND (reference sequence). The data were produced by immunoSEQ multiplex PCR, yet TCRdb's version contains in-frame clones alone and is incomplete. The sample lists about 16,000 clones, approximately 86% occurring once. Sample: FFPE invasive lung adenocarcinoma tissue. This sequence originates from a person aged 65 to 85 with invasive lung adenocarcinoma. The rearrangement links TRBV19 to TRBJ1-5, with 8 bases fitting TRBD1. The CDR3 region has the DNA TGTGCCAGTAGGACGGGGACAGGCATGGGGAATCAGCCCCAGCATTTT. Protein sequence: CASRTGTGMGNQPQHF.